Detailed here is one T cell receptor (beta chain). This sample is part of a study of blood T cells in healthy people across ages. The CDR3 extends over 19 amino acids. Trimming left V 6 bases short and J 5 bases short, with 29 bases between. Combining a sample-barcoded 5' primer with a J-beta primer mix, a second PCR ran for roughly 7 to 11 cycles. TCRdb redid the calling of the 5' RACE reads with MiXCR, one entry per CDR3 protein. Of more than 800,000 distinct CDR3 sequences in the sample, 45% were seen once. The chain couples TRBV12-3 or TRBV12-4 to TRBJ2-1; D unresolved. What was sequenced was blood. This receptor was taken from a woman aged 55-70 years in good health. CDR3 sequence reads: CASSLRYHKGPIIDNEQFF. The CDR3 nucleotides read TGTGCCAGCAGCCTTCGTTACCACAAAGGTCCTATCATCGACAATGAGCAGTTCTTC.